These 17 T cell receptor beta chains originate from one sample sequenced in a study of Graves' ophthalmopathy and Graves' hyperthyroidism. The sequenced template was RNA, covering the TCR beta CDR3 region. The workflow started with a first-round RT-PCR run with HTBI primers and then moved on to a second-round multiplex PCR. TCRdb re-analysed the multiplex PCR reads in MiXCR, keeping a single row per CDR3 protein. Among 500,000 to 700,000 distinct CDR3 sequences listed, about a fifth were seen once. The sequenced sample was peripheral blood. The receptors derive from a woman between 18 and 30 years old with stable Graves' hyperthyroidism. Some clones in this sample may be carry-over from other donors' samples.

This clonotype was seen many times. The chain is built from TRBV19 and TRBJ1-5; 7 bases match TRBD1. From germline, CDR1 is LNHDA and CDR2 SQIVND (reference sequence). Trimming took 10 bases from V and 0 from J; bases not matched to a gene: 3. The CDR3 spans 13 residues. CDR3 region: CATRDSSNQPQHF. CDR3 sequence (DNA): TGTGCCACTCGGGACAGTAGCAATCAGCCCCAGCATTTT.

This clonotype was detected many times. The genes are TRBV6-1 and TRBJ2-5, with D perhaps matching TRBD1 (6 bases). Germline-derived CDR1 and CDR2 are MNHNS and SASEGT. The length of the CDR3 is 13 residues. The germline V and J ends were trimmed by 6 bases and 7 bases, with 15 bases remaining between them. The CDR3 sequence is CASRQGWAGTQYF. In nucleotides, the CDR3 is TGTGCCAGCAGACAGGGTTGGGCAGGGACCCAGTACTTC.

V usage is TRBV12-3 or TRBV12-4 and J usage is TRBJ2-2; D is possibly TRBD1 (6 bases). The CDR3 is made up of 16 amino acids. Trimming removed 5 bases from V and 1 base from J, with 14 bases in between. The CDR3 nucleotides are TGTGCCAGCAGTCGCTCGGGACACCGGAACACCGGGGAGCTGTTTTTT. Translating it yields CASSRSGHRNTGELFF.

This clonotype was detected many times. The rearrangement links TRBV6-2 or TRBV6-3 to TRBJ1-2, with D perhaps matching TRBD1 (5 bases). Germline lookup yields CDR1 MNHEY and CDR2 SVGEGT. Trimming removed 0 bases at V and 4 bases at J, with 15 bases between. This CDR3 is built from 16 residues. CDR3 in DNA: TGTGCCAGCAGTTACTCGATAAGCCGACAGACCTATGGCTACACCTTC. It is translated as CASSYSISRQTYGYTF.

This clonotype was counted a few times. The chain links TRBV20-1 to TRBJ2-5; TRBD2 aligns across 7 bases. Trimming removed 3 bases from V and 2 bases from J; junction bases left unmatched: 9. CDR3 length equals 15 residues. The germline CDR1 and CDR2 sequences are DFQATT and SNEGSKA (reference sequence). The CDR3 region has the DNA TGCAGTGCTAGTGGCCTATTGGGGGGGCAAGAGACCCAGTACTTC. This codes for CSASGLLGGQETQYF.

The chain has TRBV28 and TRBJ2-7; D is unresolved. The CDR3 runs 12 residues. In germline, CDR1 is MDHEN, CDR2 SYDVKM. V lost 3 bases and J lost 6, with 9 bases in between. The CDR3 DNA follows: TGTGCCAGCAGTTTTTCTTGGGCCGAGCAGTACTTC. It codes for CASSFSWAEQYF.

The rearrangement uses TRBV7-9 and TRBJ1-6, with D unclear. Germline V gene sequence: CDR1 SEHNR, CDR2 FQNEAQ (reference sequence). V was cut by 4 bases and J by 6 bases, with 10 bases left in between. The CDR3 sequence is 14 residues long. The CDR3 protein is CASSSTLGNSPLHF. CDR3 nucleotides: TGTGCCAGCAGCTCCACGCTGGGTAATTCACCCCTCCACTTT. Complete variable domain (other parts from reference TRBV7-9 and TRBJ1-6): DTGVSQNPRHKITKRGQNVTFRCDPISEHNRLYWYRQTLGQGPEFLTYFQNEAQLEKSRLLSDRFSAERPKGSFSTLEIQRTEQGDSAMYLCASSSTLGNSPLHFGNGTRLTVT.

This clonotype was picked up many times. The V call is TRBV3-2, the J call TRBJ2-7; the table's D call, TRBD1, has no DNA check behind it. TRBV3-2 is labeled a pseudogene. The CDR3 totals 17 residues. The CDR3 here is CASSQDPTGKGASEQYF. The CDR3 DNA follows: TGTGCCAGCAGCCAAGACCCAACAGGGAAGGGGGCCTCCGAGCAGTACTTC.

This clonotype has at least ten counts. This chain connects TRBV5-1 to TRBJ2-7, with D maybe TRBD2 (7 bases). Between the trimmed V and J ends, which lost 0 bases and 5 bases, there was a span of 21 bases. Germline CDR1 and CDR2: SGHRS and YFSETQ. CDR3 size: 17 residues. The CDR3 DNA reads as TGCGCCAGCAGCTTGGGAATCGGGGGGCCCTTAACCCACGAGCAGTACTTC. Its protein is CASSLGIGGPLTHEQYF.

This clonotype was counted a few times. The CDR3 spells CASSWGRYSNQPQHF. CDR3 DNA sequence: TGTGCCAGCAGTTGGGGACGGTATAGCAATCAGCCCCAGCATTTT. J is TRBJ1-5 and V is TRBV2; D may be TRBD1 (5 bases). The V gene lost 5 bases and the J gene lost 0 bases, with 11 bases spanning the gap. Germline V gene sequence: CDR1 SNHLY, CDR2 FYNNEI. The CDR3 consists of 15 residues.

This clonotype came up many times. This chain joins TRBV12-3 or TRBV12-4 and TRBJ2-5; 9 bases are shared with TRBD2. The CDR3 covers 14 residues. The ends lost 6 bases at V and 4 bases at J; junction bases unmatched: 6. CDR3 bases: TGTGCCAGCAGCCTGCGGGGGGGCGGAGAGACCCAGTACTTC. Its protein is CASSLRGGGETQYF.

The V gene is TRBV28, the J gene TRBJ1-2, with D maybe TRBD1 (5 bases). The germline V gene has CDR1 MDHEN and CDR2 SYDVKM. The ends were cut back, 5 bases at V and 2 bases at J, with 21 bases in the middle. The CDR3 contains 17 residues. CDR3 DNA: TGTGCCAGCAGTACCTCGACAGTCTCTGGGGCGAACTATGGCTACACCTTC. Its protein is CASSTSTVSGANYGYTF.

This clonotype was picked up many times. The chain recombines TRBV12-3 or TRBV12-4 with TRBJ1-5; no reliable D call. V shed 1 base and J shed 5 bases, with 12 bases lying between them. This CDR3 is 15 amino acids long. The CDR3 coding sequence is TGTGCCAGCAGTTTAGATTGGGGTGCGGATCAGCCCCAGCATTTT. Translated: CASSLDWGADQPQHF.

This clonotype was recorded many times. This chain joins TRBV6-1 and TRBJ2-7; D is ambiguous. V gave up 1 base and J gave up 4 bases, with 5 bases separating them. Looked up from germline, CDR1 is MNHNS and CDR2 is SASEGT. The CDR3 contains 12 residues. CDR3 protein: CASSEVVYEQYF. DNA of the CDR3: TGTGCCAGCAGTGAAGTGGTGTACGAGCAGTACTTC.

In regard to this clonotype: A read error likely explains this, since a far larger clone differs by one base. The chain carries TRBV7-2 and TRBJ2-7; weak D call: TRBD1 (6 bases). Germline V gene data show CDR1 as SGHTA and CDR2 as FQGNSA. CDR3 length: 12 residues. The CDR3 sequence is CASSQGYYDQYF. The CDR3 bases are TGTGCCAGCAGCCAGGGGTACTACGATCAGTACTTC.

This clonotype was seen just once. The CDR3 does not close with the conserved phenylalanine or tryptophan, likely indicating a read error. The limits of the CDR3 on the DNA are not certain, so only TCRdb's listed CDR3 is given. This sequence joins TRBV12-3 or TRBV12-4 and TRBJ2-7; TRBD1 is taken as the D call from the table, unchecked against the DNA. The CDR3 is 8 residues long, counting both termini. CDR3 protein: CASSLTGL.

This clonotype was counted at least ten times. One junction end does not reproduce the germline sequence, and a read error may be involved. The chain is built from TRBV6-1 and TRBJ1-5; the match to TRBD1 covers 8 bases. CDR1 and CDR2 from the germline V gene are MNHNS and SASEGT. This CDR3 has 18 residues. In DNA form, the CDR3 reads TGTGCCAGCAGGGAAGGGACAGGCGCCCGAAGAGGCAATCAGCCCCAGCATTTT. This translates into CASREGTGARRGNQPQHF.